The 2 T cell receptor beta chains reported below all come from one sample, sequenced in a study of blood T cell repertoires in COVID-19. Assay used: immunoSEQ multiplex PCR; TCRdb lists only in-frame clones, some missing. The profile covers about 270,000 clones, with roughly 86% appearing a single time and over 8% taken by the ten largest. Sequenced: peripheral blood. The source of these receptors is a middle-aged man with active or convalescent COVID-19.

The chain recombines TRBV5-6 with TRBJ1-5, with TRBD1 identical over 7 bases. Germline V gene lookup returns CDR1 SGHDT and CDR2 YYEEEE. The CDR3 extends over 13 amino acids. The V and J ends lost 3 bases and 5 bases, in that order; junction bases with no gene match: 2. The CDR3 sequence: CASSSTGYQPQHF. CDR3 nucleotides: TGTGCCAGCAGCTCGACAGGGTATCAGCCCCAGCATTTT.

The rearrangement joins TRBV9 to TRBJ2-1, with 9 bases lining up with TRBD2. The J segment lost 7 bases and the V segment lost 4 bases, leaving 12 bases of the junction unmatched. CDR3 size: 16 residues. Looked up from germline, CDR1 is SGDLS and CDR2 is YYNGEE. CDR3 protein: CASSPRGREGRNEQFF. In DNA form, the CDR3 reads TGTGCCAGCAGCCCCCGCGGGCGGGAGGGGAGAAATGAGCAGTTCTTC.